The 7 T cell receptor beta chains listed next were all sequenced from one sample in a study of OX40 agonist ivuxolimab in advanced cancers. Clones were read by immunoSEQ multiplex PCR, and TCRdb kept only the in-frame ones, dropping some. The table includes approximately 54,000 clones, around 90% detected once. This material consisted of CD4+ or CD8+ T cells sorted from blood, taken in a trial of the OX40 agonist ivuxolimab. These receptors were taken from an adult with an advanced solid tumor such as melanoma, head and neck, liver or kidney cancer.

This clone was observed a handful of times. This chain joins TRBV28 and TRBJ1-2; no reliable D call. CDR3 length: 12 residues. From germline, CDR1 is MDHEN and CDR2 SYDVKM. V gave up 6 bases and J gave up 5 bases, with 10 bases separating them. Here the CDR3 reads CASSDTAYGYTF. CDR3 sequence (DNA): TGTGCCAGCAGCGATACGGCATATGGCTACACCTTC.

The chain couples TRBV4-1 to TRBJ2-7; possibly TRBD2 for D (5 bases). CDR3 size: 15 residues. Germline CDR1 reads MGHRA; CDR2 reads YSYEKL. Trimming took off 0 bases at V and 5 bases at J, with 14 bases between the two ends. CDR3 loop: CASSQDEGTFDEQYF. CDR3 DNA sequence: TGCGCCAGCAGCCAAGATGAGGGAACCTTCGACGAGCAGTACTTC.

This rearrangement joins TRBV19 to TRBJ2-7, with a weak D call TRBD1 (6 bases). This CDR3 contains 16 residues. Germline CDR1 LNHDA, CDR2 SQIVND (reference sequence). V was shortened by 6 bases and J by 6 bases, with 24 bases between the two germline ends. The CDR3 loop is CASRHKDSRGGREQYF. The CDR3 region has the DNA TGTGCCAGTAGGCACAAGGACAGTAGAGGGGGTCGCGAGCAGTACTTC.

CDR3 bases: TGTGCCAGTACCGGGACAGACATTGGGAACACAGATACGCAGTATTTT. Residues: CASTGTDIGNTDTQYF. The chain employs TRBV9 and TRBJ2-3; 7 bases are shared with TRBD1. The junction had 14 bases not matched to a gene; V was cut back by 8 bases and J by 2 bases. Germline CDR1 and CDR2: SGDLS and YYNGEE. CDR3 size: 16 residues. The entire variable domain, with the rest obtained from reference TRBV9 and TRBJ2-3, is as follows: DSGVTQTPKHLITATGQRVTLRCSPRSGDLSVYWYQQSLDQGLQFLIQYYNGEERAKGNILERFSAQQFPDLHSELNLSSLELGDSALYFCASTGTDIGNTDTQYFGPGTRLTVL.

The chain employs TRBV7-9 and TRBJ1-2; 8 nucleotides agree with TRBD1. Looked up from germline, CDR1 is SEHNR and CDR2 is FQNEAQ (reference sequence). Unmatched junction bases numbered 7, after V lost 1 base and J lost 6 bases. This CDR3 has 15 residues. The CDR3 spells CASSLETGEFDGYTF. In nucleotides, the CDR3 is TGTGCCAGCAGCTTAGAGACAGGGGAATTTGATGGCTACACCTTC.

With respect to this clone: An end of the junction differs from the germline gene, which may be a read error. V usage is TRBV7-9 and J usage is TRBJ2-7, with a possible D match to TRBD2 (5 bases). The CDR3 has 12 amino acids. CDR1 is SEHNR and CDR2 is FQNEAQ in the germline V gene (reference sequence). The CDR3 nucleotides are TGTACCAGCACCCGGGGAACCTACGAGCAGTACTTC. It is translated as CTSTRGTYEQYF.

The J gene is TRBJ2-1, the V gene TRBV7-9, with D unclear. CDR1 is SEHNR, CDR2 FQNEAQ, per germline (reference sequence). The CDR3 is 14 residues long. The germline V and J ends were trimmed by 5 bases and 5 bases, with 13 bases remaining between them. CDR3 bases: TGTGCCAGCAGCCTCCCCGGGCCCAACAATGAGCAGTTCTTC. This sequence encodes CASSLPGPNNEQFF. Based on the CDR3 plus reference TRBV7-9 and TRBJ2-1, the full variable domain is DTGVSQNPRHKITKRGQNVTFRCDPISEHNRLYWYRQTLGQGPEFLTYFQNEAQLEKSRLLSDRFSAERPKGSFSTLEIQRTEQGDSAMYLCASSLPGPNNEQFFGPGTRLTVL.